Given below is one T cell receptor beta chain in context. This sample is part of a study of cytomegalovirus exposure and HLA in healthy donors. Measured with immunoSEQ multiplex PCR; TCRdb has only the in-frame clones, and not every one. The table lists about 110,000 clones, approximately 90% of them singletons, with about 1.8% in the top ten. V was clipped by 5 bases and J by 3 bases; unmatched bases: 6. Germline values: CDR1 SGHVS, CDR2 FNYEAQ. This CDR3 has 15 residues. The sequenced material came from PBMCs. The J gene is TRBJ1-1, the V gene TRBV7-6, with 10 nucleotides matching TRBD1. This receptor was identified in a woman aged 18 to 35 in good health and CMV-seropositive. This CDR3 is CASSGDRGGYTEAFF. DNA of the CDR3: TGTGCCAGCAGCGGGGACAGGGGAGGGTACACTGAAGCTTTCTTT.